Each of the 11 T cell receptor beta chains below was sequenced from the same sample in a study of blood T cell repertoires in COVID-19 (TCRdb year 2020). The library was prepared using the immunoSEQ multiplex PCR assay. TCRdb limited this immuneACCESS table to in-frame rearrangements with V and J called. A share of clones is missing; checked studies link under half to unresolved V genes, and the rest is unexplained. The sample table shows around 400,000 clones, and roughly 91% are seen once. The ten largest clonotypes hold about 1.7% of the sample. The sample was PBMCs or T cells enriched from blood (not recorded which). Receptors were obtained from a woman in her 30s who had recovered from COVID-19.

A few counts support this clone. V is TRBV28 and J is TRBJ2-5; the match to TRBD2 covers 10 bases. The CDR3 length is 14 residues. Per germline, CDR1 MDHEN and CDR2 SYDVKM. V dropped 6 bases and J dropped 6; count of bases not matched to a gene: 7. The CDR3 reads CASSTGLARKTQYF. In DNA form, the CDR3 reads TGTGCCAGCAGCACGGGACTAGCGAGGAAGACCCAGTACTTC. The variable domain in full, with the rest retrieved from reference TRBV28 and TRBJ2-5, is DVKVTQSSRYLVKRTGEKVFLECVQDMDHENMFWYRQDPGLGLRLIYFSYDVKMKEKGDIPEGYSVSREKKERFSLILESASTNQTSMYLCASSTGLARKTQYFGPGTRLLVL.

CDR3 region: CASSEGGDNQPQHF. The CDR3 DNA reads as TGTGCCAGCAGCGAAGGCGGGGACAATCAGCCCCAGCATTTT. The chain uses TRBV7-9 and TRBJ1-5, with D unclear. CDR1 and CDR2 (germline): SEHNR, FQNEAQ (reference sequence). Trimming removed 5 bases from V and 3 bases from J, with 11 bases in between. The CDR3 covers 14 residues.

This chain connects TRBV5-6 to TRBJ1-4; no reliable D call. The CDR3 loop spans 15 amino acids. The ends were cut back, 2 bases at V and 5 bases at J, with 13 bases in the middle. CDR1 and CDR2 from the germline V gene are SGHDT and YYEEEE. This CDR3 reads CASSFGVPYNEKLFF. CDR3 sequence (DNA): TGTGCCAGCAGCTTTGGAGTGCCCTACAATGAAAAACTGTTTTTT.

CDR3 sequence: CASGLVLAGVRETQYF. CDR3 sequence (DNA): TGTGCTAGTGGTTTGGTACTAGCGGGGGTTAGAGAGACCCAGTACTTC. The chain couples TRBV12-5 to TRBJ2-5; 11 bases match TRBD2. Germline CDR1 and CDR2: LGHNT and FRNRAP. This CDR3 contains 16 residues. V gave up 0 bases and J gave up 4 bases; unmatched junction bases: 4.

The chain employs TRBV6-2 or TRBV6-3 and TRBJ1-6; D gene unclear. The CDR3 spans 14 residues. The germline V gene has CDR1 MNHEY and CDR2 SVGEGT. V was clipped by 0 bases and J by 9 bases, with 9 bases between them. CDR3 in DNA: TGTGCCAGCAGTTACTCGACCGCGGTTTCACCCCTCCACTTT. Encoded protein: CASSYSTAVSPLHF.

The chain has TRBV6-5 and TRBJ1-1, with D maybe TRBD1 (5 bases). The CDR3 is 13 amino acids. Germline-derived CDR1 and CDR2 are MNHEY and SVGAGI. The V end was cut by 3 bases, the J end by 5 bases, with 10 bases between. CDR3 in amino acids: CASSYLGGTEAFF. CDR3 sequence (DNA): TGTGCCAGCAGTTATTTGGGGGGGACTGAAGCTTTCTTT.

The chain carries TRBV18 and TRBJ2-5, with D unclear. Trimming shortened V by 0 bases and J by 4 bases, and 9 bases separated the two germline ends. Germline V gene lookup returns CDR1 KGHSH and CDR2 LQKENI. The CDR3 runs to 14 residues. The DNA of the CDR3 is TGTGCCAGCTCACCACCATTGAGTCGAGAGACCCAGTACTTC. Protein sequence: CASSPPLSRETQYF.

This clone was seen many times. The genes are TRBV11-3 and TRBJ2-2, with 7 bases aligning to TRBD2. CDR3 length equals 16 residues. Trimming at V came to 5 bases and at J to 0 bases, leaving 6 bases not matched to a gene. The germline CDR1 and CDR2 sequences are SGHNT and YENEEA. CDR3 in amino acids: CASSPQTSTNTGELFF. CDR3 sequence (DNA): TGTGCCAGCAGCCCTCAGACTAGCACGAACACCGGGGAGCTGTTTTTT.

The V gene is TRBV13, the J gene TRBJ1-5, with D unresolved. The V end was cut by 5 bases, the J end by 7 bases, with 12 bases between. Looked up from germline, CDR1 is PRHDT and CDR2 is FYEKMQ (reference sequence). The CDR3 covers 13 residues. CDR3 in DNA: TGTGCCAGCAGCACAAAGACGGGACAGCCCCAGCATTTT. Amino acids: CASSTKTGQPQHF.

This clone has only one observation. The V and J genes are TRBV5-1 and TRBJ2-1, with TRBD2 as a possible D gene (5 bases). From germline, CDR1 is SGHRS and CDR2 YFSETQ. V shed 5 bases and J shed 12 bases, with 21 bases lying between them. CDR3 length equals 14 residues. CDR3 protein: CASRLATDADGQFF. The DNA for the CDR3 is TGCGCCAGCAGATTAGCGACCGACGCTGATGGGCAGTTCTTC.

The chain employs TRBV11-2 and TRBJ1-6, with TRBD1 as a possible D gene (6 bases). Germline CDR1 SGHAT, CDR2 FQNNGV. V dropped 5 bases and J dropped 2 bases, with 16 bases sitting between them. The CDR3 is 17 residues long. The CDR3 nucleotides are TGTGCCAGCAGCCCGATCACCGGGACACCCTATAATTCACCCCTCCACTTT. Protein sequence: CASSPITGTPYNSPLHF.